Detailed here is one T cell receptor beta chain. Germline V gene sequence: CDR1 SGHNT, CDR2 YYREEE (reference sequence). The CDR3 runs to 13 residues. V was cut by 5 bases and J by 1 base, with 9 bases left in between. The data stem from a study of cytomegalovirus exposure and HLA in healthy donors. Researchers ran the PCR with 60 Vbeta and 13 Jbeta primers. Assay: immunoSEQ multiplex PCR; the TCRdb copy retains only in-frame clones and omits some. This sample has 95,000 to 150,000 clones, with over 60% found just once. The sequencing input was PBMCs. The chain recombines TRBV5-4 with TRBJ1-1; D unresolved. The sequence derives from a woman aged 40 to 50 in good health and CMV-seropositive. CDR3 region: CASRAGWNTEAFF. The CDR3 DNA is TGTGCCAGCAGGGCGGGCTGGAACACTGAAGCTTTCTTT. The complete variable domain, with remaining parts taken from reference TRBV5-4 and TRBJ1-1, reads ETGVTQSPTHLIKTRGQQVTLRCSSQSGHNTVSWYQQALGQGPQFIFQYYREEENGRGNFPPRFSGLQFPNYSSELNVNALELDDSALYLCASRAGWNTEAFFGQGTRLTVV.